This section outlines one T cell receptor (beta chain) sequence together with its context. Random-hexamer reverse transcription was applied to roughly 0.5 to 1 ug RNA. TCRdb processed the immunoSEQ multiplex PCR reads anew with MiXCR; each CDR3 protein has one entry. The table has around 180,000 distinct CDR3 sequences, roughly 95% seen once. The data derive from a study of CD8 T cells in Susac syndrome. Sequenced: CD4+ T cells from PBMCs. This TCR came from a human donor with multiple sclerosis.

The chain's CDR3 is CSARPIFSTDTQYF. The CDR3 DNA reads TGCAGTGCTAGACCGATCTTCAGCACAGATACGCAGTATTTT. The chain uses TRBV20-1 and TRBJ2-3; no reliable D call. The germline V and J ends were trimmed by 2 bases and 0 bases, with 9 bases remaining between them. Germline assignment: CDR1 DFQATT and CDR2 SNEGSKA (reference sequence). The CDR3 has 14 residues.